The 13 T cell receptor beta chains below were found in one sample sequenced in a study of blood T cell repertoires in COVID-19. Profiled with immunoSEQ multiplex PCR; TCRdb holds only in-frame clones, not every one. The sample consists of about 140,000 clones, 70% to 85% of them appearing once. Sequenced: peripheral blood. The receptors stem from a man between 60 and 75 years old with acute or convalescent COVID-19.

V gene TRBV5-1 combines with J gene TRBJ2-3, with 7 bases fitting TRBD2. The germline V gene encodes CDR1 SGHRS and CDR2 YFSETQ. CDR3 length: 16 amino acids. V lost 1 base, J lost 4 bases, and 9 bases stayed unmatched. This CDR3 reads CASSLSASGGPDTQYF. Here the CDR3 DNA reads TGCGCCAGCAGCTTGTCGGCTAGCGGAGGCCCAGATACGCAGTATTTT.

The J gene is TRBJ2-7, the V gene TRBV9, with 7 positions matching TRBD1. The CDR3 is 14 amino acids. In germline, CDR1 is SGDLS, CDR2 YYNGEE. V was pared by 4 bases and J by 3 bases, with 7 bases of the junction left unmatched. In nucleotides, the CDR3 is TGTGCCAGCAGCACCACAGGGGAAAGCTACGAGCAGTACTTC. Protein product: CASSTTGESYEQYF.

The rearrangement joins TRBV27 to TRBJ2-1; 14 bases agree with TRBD2. The CDR3 is 17 residues long. V lost 5 bases and J lost 6; bases outside the gene matches: 9. CDR1 and CDR2 (germline): MNHEY, SMNVEV (reference sequence). The CDR3 spells CASSPGLAGVGGNEQFF. In DNA, the CDR3 is TGTGCCAGCAGTCCGGGACTAGCGGGAGTCGGGGGCAATGAGCAGTTCTTC.

The chain combines TRBV5-1 with TRBJ2-1, with 8 bases fitting TRBD2. Trimming cost V 4 bases and J 9 bases; bases outside gene matches: 9. CDR1 SGHRS and CDR2 YFSETQ come from the germline V gene. CDR3 length: 14 amino acids. CDR3 residues: CASSPRTSFGEQFF. The DNA of the CDR3 is TGCGCCAGCAGCCCCAGGACTAGCTTCGGTGAGCAGTTCTTC.

The rearrangement uses TRBV2 and TRBJ1-5; TRBD1 might be the D (5 bases). Trimming shortened V by 4 bases and J by 2 bases, and 9 bases separated the two germline ends. CDR1 is SNHLY and CDR2 is FYNNEI in the germline V gene. The CDR3 length is 14 residues. CDR3 in amino acids: CASSATGRNQPQHF. CDR3 DNA sequence: TGTGCCAGCAGTGCTACAGGCCGCAATCAGCCCCAGCATTTT.

This sequence joins TRBV27 and TRBJ1-5, with TRBD1 matching 9 bases. J gave up 0 bases and V 5 bases, and 8 bases lay outside the gene matches. Germline-derived CDR1 and CDR2 are MNHEY and SMNVEV (reference sequence). The CDR3 is made up of 17 amino acids. The CDR3 here is CASSLGQGRYSNQPQHF. Written as DNA, the CDR3 is TGTGCCAGCAGTCTCGGACAGGGGCGCTATAGCAATCAGCCCCAGCATTTT.

The V and J genes are TRBV6-5 and TRBJ1-4; no reliable D call. Trimming took off 8 bases at V and 8 bases at J, with 12 bases between the two ends. Looked up from germline, CDR1 is MNHEY and CDR2 is SVGAGI. The CDR3 extends over 12 amino acids. CDR3 in DNA: TGTGCCAGCGAAGGCCGGGAGGAAAAACTGTTTTTT. It is translated as CASEGREEKLFF.

The rearrangement links TRBV4-2 to TRBJ2-7; TRBD2 might be the D (7 bases). The CDR3 covers 15 residues. CDR1 is LGHNA and CDR2 is YNFKEQ in the germline V gene. Trimming pared 4 bases from V and 4 bases from J, leaving 17 bases between. The CDR3 reads CASSRLGGATYEQYF. CDR3 sequence (DNA): TGTGCCAGCAGCCGCCTAGGGGGGGCGACATACGAGCAGTACTTC.

The chain combines TRBV3-1 (or the pseudogene TRBV3-2) with TRBJ2-4; D might be TRBD2 (5 bases). Looked up from germline, CDR1 is LGHDT and CDR2 is YNNKEL (reference sequence). The V and J ends lost 3 bases and 0 bases respectively, with 9 bases between them. The CDR3 runs to 15 residues. The CDR3 protein is CASSHPGVAKNIQYF. For the CDR3, the DNA is TGTGCCAGCAGCCACCCCGGGGTAGCCAAAAACATTCAGTACTTC.

The rearrangement links TRBV28 to TRBJ1-3; TRBD1 might be the D (5 bases). Germline V gene sequence: CDR1 MDHEN, CDR2 SYDVKM. Trimming took off 3 bases at V and 6 bases at J, with 9 bases between the two ends. The CDR3 is 13 amino acids. The CDR3 nucleotides read TGTGCCAGCAGTTTGGGGCCCTTAAACACCATATATTTT. Residues: CASSLGPLNTIYF.

The chain is built from TRBV5-8 and TRBJ1-2, with D perhaps TRBD1 (6 bases). Trimming removed 2 bases at V and 6 bases at J, with 11 bases between. The CDR3 covers 13 residues. Germline V gene lookup returns CDR1 SGHTS and CDR2 YDEGEE. The CDR3 here is CASSFGGRDGYTF. CDR3 bases: TGTGCCAGCAGCTTTGGGGGCCGGGATGGCTACACCTTC.

The chain uses TRBV19 and TRBJ2-6; 7 bases fit TRBD2. The CDR3 spans 14 residues. Germline CDR1 LNHDA, CDR2 SQIVND (reference sequence). The V gene end was trimmed by 5 bases and the J gene end by 8 bases; junction bases not matched to a gene: 6. The CDR3 is CASSSSGTSNVLTF. The CDR3 DNA reads as TGTGCCAGTAGTTCGAGCGGGACCTCCAACGTCCTGACTTTC. Combining the CDR3 with reference TRBV19 and TRBJ2-6 gives the whole variable domain DGGITQSPKYLFRKEGQNVTLSCEQNLNHDAMYWYRQDPGQGLRLIYYSQIVNDFQKGDIAEGYSVSREKKESFPLTVTSAQKNPTAFYLCASSSSGTSNVLTFGAGSRLTVL.

The V gene is TRBV6-5, the J gene TRBJ1-1; 10 bases map to TRBD1. V lost 7 bases, J lost 6 bases, and 8 bases stayed unmatched. The germline V gene has CDR1 MNHEY and CDR2 SVGAGI. This CDR3 region has 14 residues. The DNA for the CDR3 is TGTGCCAGCACCCTGGGACAGGGGTTGCCTGAAGCTTTCTTT. Its translation is CASTLGQGLPEAFF.